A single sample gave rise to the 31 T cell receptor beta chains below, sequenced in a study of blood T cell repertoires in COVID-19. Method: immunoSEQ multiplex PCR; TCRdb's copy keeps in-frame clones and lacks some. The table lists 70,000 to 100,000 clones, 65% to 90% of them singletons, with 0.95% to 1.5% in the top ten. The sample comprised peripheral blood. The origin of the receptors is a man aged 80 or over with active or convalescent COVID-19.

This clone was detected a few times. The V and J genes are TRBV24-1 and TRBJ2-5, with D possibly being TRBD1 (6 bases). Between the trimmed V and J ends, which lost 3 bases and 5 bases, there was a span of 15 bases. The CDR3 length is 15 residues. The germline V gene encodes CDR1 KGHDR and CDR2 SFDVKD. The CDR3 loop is CATSDMGRGRETQYF. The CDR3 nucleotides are TGTGCCACCAGTGATATGGGCAGGGGTCGTGAGACCCAGTACTTC.

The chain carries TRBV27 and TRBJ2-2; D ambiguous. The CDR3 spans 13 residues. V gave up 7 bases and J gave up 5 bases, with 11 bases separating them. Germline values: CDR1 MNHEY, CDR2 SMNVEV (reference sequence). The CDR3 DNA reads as TGTGCCAGCACCGTTATATCTACCGGGGAGCTGTTTTTT. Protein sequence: CASTVISTGELFF.

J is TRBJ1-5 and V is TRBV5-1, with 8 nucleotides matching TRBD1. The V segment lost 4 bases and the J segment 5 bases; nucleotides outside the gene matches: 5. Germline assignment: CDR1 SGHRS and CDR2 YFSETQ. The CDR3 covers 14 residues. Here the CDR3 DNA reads TGCGCCAGCAGCCTCACAGGGGGAGATCAGCCCCAGCATTTT. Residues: CASSLTGGDQPQHF.

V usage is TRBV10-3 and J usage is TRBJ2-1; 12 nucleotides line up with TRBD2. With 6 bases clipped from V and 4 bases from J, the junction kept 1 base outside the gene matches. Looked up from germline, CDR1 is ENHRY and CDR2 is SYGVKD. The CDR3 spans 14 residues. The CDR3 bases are TGTGCCATCAGGACTAGCGGGGGTTACAATGAGCAGTTCTTC. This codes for CAIRTSGGYNEQFF.

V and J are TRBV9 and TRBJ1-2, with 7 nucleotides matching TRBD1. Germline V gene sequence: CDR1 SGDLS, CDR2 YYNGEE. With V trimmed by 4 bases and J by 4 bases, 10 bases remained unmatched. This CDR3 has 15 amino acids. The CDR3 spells CASSKRGGGGYGYTF. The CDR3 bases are TGTGCCAGCAGCAAACGAGGGGGCGGCGGCTATGGCTACACCTTC.

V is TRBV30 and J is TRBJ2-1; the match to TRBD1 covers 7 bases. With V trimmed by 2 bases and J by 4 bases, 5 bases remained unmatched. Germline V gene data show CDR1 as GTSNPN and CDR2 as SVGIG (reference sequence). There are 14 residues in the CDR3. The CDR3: CAWSPGGQYNEQFF. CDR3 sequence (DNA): TGTGCCTGGAGTCCAGGGGGACAGTACAATGAGCAGTTCTTC. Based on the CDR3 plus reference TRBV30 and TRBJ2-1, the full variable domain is SQTIHQWPATLVQPVGSPLSLECTVEGTSNPNLYWYRQAAGRGLQLLFYSVGIGQISSEVPQNLSASRPQDRQFILSSKKLLLSDSGFYLCAWSPGGQYNEQFFGPGTRLTVL.

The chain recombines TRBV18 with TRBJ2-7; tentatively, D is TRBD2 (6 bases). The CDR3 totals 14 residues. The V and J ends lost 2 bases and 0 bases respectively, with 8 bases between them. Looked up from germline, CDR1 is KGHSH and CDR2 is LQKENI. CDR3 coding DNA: TGTGCCAGCTCACCAGTAGCGGACTCCTACGAGCAGTACTTC. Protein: CASSPVADSYEQYF.

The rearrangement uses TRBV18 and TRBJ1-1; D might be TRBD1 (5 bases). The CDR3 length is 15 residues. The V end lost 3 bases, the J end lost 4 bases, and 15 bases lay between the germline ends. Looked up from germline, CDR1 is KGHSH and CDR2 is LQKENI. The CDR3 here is CASSPKGRPGTEAFF. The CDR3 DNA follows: TGTGCCAGCTCACCGAAGGGGAGGCCGGGCACTGAAGCTTTCTTT.

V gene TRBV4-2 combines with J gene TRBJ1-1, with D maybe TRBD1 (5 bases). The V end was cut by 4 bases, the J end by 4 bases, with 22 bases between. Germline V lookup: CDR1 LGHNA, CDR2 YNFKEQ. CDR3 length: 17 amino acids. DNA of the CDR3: TGTGCCAGCAGCCCCCGCGGGGCGTCAGGTGGTTTCACTGAAGCTTTCTTT. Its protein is CASSPRGASGGFTEAFF.

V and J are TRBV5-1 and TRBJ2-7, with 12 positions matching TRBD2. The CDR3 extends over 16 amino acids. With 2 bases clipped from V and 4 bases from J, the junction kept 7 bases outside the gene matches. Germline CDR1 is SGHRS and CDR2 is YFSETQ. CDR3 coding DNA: TGCGCCAGCAGCTTTCATGCGACTAGCGGGAGTTACGAGCAGTACTTC. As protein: CASSFHATSGSYEQYF.

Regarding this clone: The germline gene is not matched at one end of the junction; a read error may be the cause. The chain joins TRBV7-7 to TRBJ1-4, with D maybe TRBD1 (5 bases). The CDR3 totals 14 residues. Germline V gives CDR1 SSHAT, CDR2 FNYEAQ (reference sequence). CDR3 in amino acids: CASSFVGGLEKLFF. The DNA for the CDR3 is TGTGCTAGCAGCTTTGTCGGGGGGTTAGAAAAACTGTTTTTT.

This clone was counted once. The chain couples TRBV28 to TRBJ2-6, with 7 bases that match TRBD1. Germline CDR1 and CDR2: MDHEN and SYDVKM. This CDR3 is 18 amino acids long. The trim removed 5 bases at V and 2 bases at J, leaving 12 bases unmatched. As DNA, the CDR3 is TGTGCCAGCAGTCTCAGACAGGGAAGGAGGCCTGGGGCCAACGTCCTGACTTTC. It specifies CASSLRQGRRPGANVLTF.

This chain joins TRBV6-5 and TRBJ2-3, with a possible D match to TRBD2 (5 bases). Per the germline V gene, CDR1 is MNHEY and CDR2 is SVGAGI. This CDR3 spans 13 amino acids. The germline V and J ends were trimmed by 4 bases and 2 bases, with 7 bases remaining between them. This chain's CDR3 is CASSFGITDTQYF. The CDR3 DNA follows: TGTGCCAGCAGTTTCGGGATCACAGATACGCAGTATTTT.

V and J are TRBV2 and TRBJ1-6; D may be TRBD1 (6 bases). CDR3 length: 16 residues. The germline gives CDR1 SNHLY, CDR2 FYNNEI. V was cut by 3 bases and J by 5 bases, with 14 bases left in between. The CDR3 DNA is TGTGCCAGCAGTGAGGTGGGGACACGACATAATTCACCCCTCCACTTT. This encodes CASSEVGTRHNSPLHF. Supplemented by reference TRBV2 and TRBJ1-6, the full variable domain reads EPEVTQTPSHQVTQMGQEVILRCVPISNHLYFYWYRQILGQKVEFLVSFYNNEISEKSEIFDDQFSVERPDGSNFTLKIRSTKLEDSAMYFCASSEVGTRHNSPLHFGNGTRLTVT.

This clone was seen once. The CDR3 reads CASSPRVGGIHEQYF. Here the CDR3 DNA reads TGTGCCAGCAGCCCCCGCGTGGGAGGGATCCACGAGCAGTACTTC. The V and J genes are TRBV3-1 (or the pseudogene TRBV3-2) and TRBJ2-7, with 7 bases that match TRBD2. CDR3 length: 15 amino acids. Per the germline V gene, CDR1 is LGHDT and CDR2 is YNNKEL (reference sequence). V was pared by 4 bases and J by 5 bases, with 11 bases of the junction left unmatched.

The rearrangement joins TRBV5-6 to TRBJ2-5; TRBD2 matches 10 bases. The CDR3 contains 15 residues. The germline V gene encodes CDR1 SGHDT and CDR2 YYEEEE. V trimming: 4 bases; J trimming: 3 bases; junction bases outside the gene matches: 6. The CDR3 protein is CASSLGLALKETQYF. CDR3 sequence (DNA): TGTGCCAGCAGCCTGGGACTAGCGTTAAAAGAGACCCAGTACTTC.

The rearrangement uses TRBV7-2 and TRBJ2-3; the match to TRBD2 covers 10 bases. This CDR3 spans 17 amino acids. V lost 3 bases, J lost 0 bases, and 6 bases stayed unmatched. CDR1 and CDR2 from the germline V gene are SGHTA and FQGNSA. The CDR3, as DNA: TGTGCCAGCAGCTTGCAAGTGACTAGCGGGAGCACAGATACGCAGTATTTT. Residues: CASSLQVTSGSTDTQYF.

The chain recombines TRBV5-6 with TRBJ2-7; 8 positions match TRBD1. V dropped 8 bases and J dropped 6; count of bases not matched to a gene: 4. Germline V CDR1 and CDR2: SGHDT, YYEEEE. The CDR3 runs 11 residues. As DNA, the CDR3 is TGTGCCAGTGACAGGGGCAGCGAGCAGTACTTC. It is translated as CASDRGSEQYF.

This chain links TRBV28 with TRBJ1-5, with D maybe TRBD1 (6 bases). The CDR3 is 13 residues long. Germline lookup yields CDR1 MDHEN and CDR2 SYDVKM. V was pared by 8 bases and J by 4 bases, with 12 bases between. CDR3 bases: TGTGCCAGCGGGCAGGGGTGGAATCAGCCCCAGCATTTT. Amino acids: CASGQGWNQPQHF.

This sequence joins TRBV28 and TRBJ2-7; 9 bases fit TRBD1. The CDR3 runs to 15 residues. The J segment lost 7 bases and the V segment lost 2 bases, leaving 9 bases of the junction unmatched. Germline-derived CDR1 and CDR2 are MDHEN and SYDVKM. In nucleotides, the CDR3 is TGTGCCAGCAGTTTAGAGGACAGGGGTACGGTGGAGCAGTACTTC. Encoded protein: CASSLEDRGTVEQYF.

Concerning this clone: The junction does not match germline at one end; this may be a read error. The CDR3: CAISDPSRRNAEAFF. The CDR3 DNA sequence: TGTGCCATCAGTGATCCATCTCGCAGGAACGCTGAAGCTTTCTTT. The V gene is TRBV10-3, the J gene TRBJ1-1; D is unclear. The CDR3 covers 15 residues. Germline CDR1 ENHRY, CDR2 SYGVKD.

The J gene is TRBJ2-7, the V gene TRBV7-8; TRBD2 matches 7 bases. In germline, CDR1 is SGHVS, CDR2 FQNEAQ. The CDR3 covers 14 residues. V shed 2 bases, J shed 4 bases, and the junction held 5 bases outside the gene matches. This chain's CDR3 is CASSLTPAGYEQYF. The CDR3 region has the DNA TGTGCCAGCAGCTTAACTCCAGCGGGGTACGAGCAGTACTTC.

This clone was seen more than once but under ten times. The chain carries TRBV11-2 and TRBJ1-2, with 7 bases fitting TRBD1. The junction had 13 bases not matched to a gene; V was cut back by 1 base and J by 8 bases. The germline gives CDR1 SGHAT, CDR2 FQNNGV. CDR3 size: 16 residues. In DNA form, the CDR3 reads TGTGCCAGCAGCTTAGCCCTACTAGGAGGGGGCGGCGGCTACACCTTC. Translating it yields CASSLALLGGGGGYTF.

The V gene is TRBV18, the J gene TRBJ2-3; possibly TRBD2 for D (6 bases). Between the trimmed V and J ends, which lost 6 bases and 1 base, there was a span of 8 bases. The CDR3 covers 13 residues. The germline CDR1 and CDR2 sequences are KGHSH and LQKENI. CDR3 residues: CASSPGGTDTQYF. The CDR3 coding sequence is TGTGCCAGCTCCCCGGGGGGCACAGATACGCAGTATTTT.

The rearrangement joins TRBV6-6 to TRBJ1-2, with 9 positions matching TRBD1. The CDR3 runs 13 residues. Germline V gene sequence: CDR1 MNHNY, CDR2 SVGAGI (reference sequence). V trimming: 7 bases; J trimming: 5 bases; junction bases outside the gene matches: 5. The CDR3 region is CASTEGQGYGYTF. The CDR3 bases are TGTGCCAGCACCGAGGGACAGGGTTATGGCTACACCTTC.

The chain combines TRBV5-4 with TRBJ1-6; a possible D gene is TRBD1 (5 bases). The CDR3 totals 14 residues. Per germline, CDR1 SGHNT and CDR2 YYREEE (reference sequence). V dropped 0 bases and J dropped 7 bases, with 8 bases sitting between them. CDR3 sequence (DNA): TGTGCCAGCAGCTTGGTAGGGGCGAATTCACCCCTCCACTTT. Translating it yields CASSLVGANSPLHF.

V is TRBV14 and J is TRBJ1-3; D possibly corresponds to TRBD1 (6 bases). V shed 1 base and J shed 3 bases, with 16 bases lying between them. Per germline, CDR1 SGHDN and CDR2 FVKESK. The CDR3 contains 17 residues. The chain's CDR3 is CASSQVSRGRNGNTIYF. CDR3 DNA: TGTGCCAGCAGCCAAGTTTCGCGGGGGCGCAATGGAAACACCATATATTTT.

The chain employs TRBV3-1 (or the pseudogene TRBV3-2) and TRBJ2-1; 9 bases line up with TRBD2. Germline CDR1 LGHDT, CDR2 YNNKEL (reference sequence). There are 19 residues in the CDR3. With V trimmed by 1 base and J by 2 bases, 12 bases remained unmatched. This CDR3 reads CASSQVVRSGRPTYNEQFF. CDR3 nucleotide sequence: TGTGCCAGCAGCCAAGTCGTAAGAAGCGGGAGGCCAACCTACAATGAGCAGTTCTTC.

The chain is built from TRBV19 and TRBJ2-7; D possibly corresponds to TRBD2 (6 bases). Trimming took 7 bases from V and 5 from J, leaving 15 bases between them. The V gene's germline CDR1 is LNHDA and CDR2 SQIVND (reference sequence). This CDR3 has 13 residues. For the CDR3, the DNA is TGTGCCAGTAAAAGGCAGGGAGGCGACGAGCAGTACTTC. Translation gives CASKRQGGDEQYF.

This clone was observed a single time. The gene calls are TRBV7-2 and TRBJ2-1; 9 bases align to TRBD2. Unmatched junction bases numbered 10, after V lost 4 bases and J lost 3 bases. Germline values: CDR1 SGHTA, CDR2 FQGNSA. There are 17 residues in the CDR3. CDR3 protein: CASSSHSGRSVYNEQFF. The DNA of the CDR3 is TGTGCCAGCAGCTCCCATAGCGGGAGATCAGTCTACAATGAGCAGTTCTTC. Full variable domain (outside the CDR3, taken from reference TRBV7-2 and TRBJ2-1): GAGVSQSPSNKVTEKGKDVELRCDPISGHTALYWYRQSLGQGLEFLIYFQGNSAPDKSGLPSDRFSAERTGGSVSTLTIQRTQQEDSAVYLCASSSHSGRSVYNEQFFGPGTRLTVL.

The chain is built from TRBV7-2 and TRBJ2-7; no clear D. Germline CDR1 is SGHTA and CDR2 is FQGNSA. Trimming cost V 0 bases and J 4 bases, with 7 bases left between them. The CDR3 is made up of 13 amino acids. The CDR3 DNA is TGTGCCAGCAGCTTAGCGCGGAGATACGAGCAGTACTTC. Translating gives CASSLARRYEQYF.